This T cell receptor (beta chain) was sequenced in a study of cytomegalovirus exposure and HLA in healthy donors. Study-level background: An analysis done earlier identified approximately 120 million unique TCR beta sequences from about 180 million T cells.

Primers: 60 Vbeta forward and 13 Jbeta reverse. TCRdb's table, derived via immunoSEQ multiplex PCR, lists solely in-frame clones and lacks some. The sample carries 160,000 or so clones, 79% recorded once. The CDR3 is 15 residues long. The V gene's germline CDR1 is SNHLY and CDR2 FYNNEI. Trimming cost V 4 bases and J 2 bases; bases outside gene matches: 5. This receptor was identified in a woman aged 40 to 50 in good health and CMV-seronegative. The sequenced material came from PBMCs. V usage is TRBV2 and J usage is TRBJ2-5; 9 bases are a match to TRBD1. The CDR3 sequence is CASSADRGGQETQYF. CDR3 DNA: TGTGCCAGCAGTGCCGACAGGGGGGGACAAGAGACCCAGTACTTC.